The 7 T cell receptor beta chains reported below all come from one sample, sequenced in a study of cytomegalovirus exposure and HLA in healthy donors. The PCR contained 60 Vbeta and 13 Jbeta primers. Measured with immunoSEQ multiplex PCR; TCRdb has only the in-frame clones, and not every one. The listing records some 150,000 clones. Sequencing was performed on PBMCs. The source is a woman younger than 35 in good health and CMV-seronegative.

The chain combines TRBV9 with TRBJ1-1, with D unclear. Trimming removed 4 bases from V and 2 bases from J, with 12 bases in between. This CDR3 is 14 amino acids long. Per germline, CDR1 SGDLS and CDR2 YYNGEE. CDR3: CASSWSTGNTEAFF. CDR3 bases: TGTGCCAGCAGCTGGTCAACGGGAAACACTGAAGCTTTCTTT.

The genes are TRBV5-5 and TRBJ1-5; D uncertain. Germline loops: CDR1 SGHKS, CDR2 YYEKEE (reference sequence). The CDR3 runs 16 residues. V was trimmed by 0 bases and J by 3 bases, leaving 13 bases between them. The DNA for the CDR3 is TGTGCCAGCAGCTTGGAATGGTCAGGACTCAATCAGCCCCAGCATTTT. Amino acids: CASSLEWSGLNQPQHF.

The V call is TRBV2, the J call TRBJ2-2; D is unresolved. This CDR3 region has 13 residues. Germline loops: CDR1 SNHLY, CDR2 FYNNEI. V was trimmed by 6 bases and J by 3 bases, leaving 8 bases between them. The CDR3 sequence: CASRWSDTGELFF. The CDR3 DNA is TGTGCCAGCAGGTGGTCGGACACCGGGGAGCTGTTTTTT.

This chain uses TRBV2 with TRBJ2-3; weak D call: TRBD2 (5 bases). The CDR3 runs 16 residues. Between the trimmed V and J ends, which lost 5 bases and 0 bases, there was a span of 15 bases. The V gene's germline CDR1 is SNHLY and CDR2 FYNNEI. CDR3 DNA: TGTGCCAGCAGTTCTGGGGAGTACTCTAGCACAGATACGCAGTATTTT. It translates to CASSSGEYSSTDTQYF.

The gene calls are TRBV19 and TRBJ1-2; D might be TRBD1 (5 bases). V shed 5 bases and J shed 3 bases, with 16 bases lying between them. The germline gives CDR1 LNHDA, CDR2 SQIVND (reference sequence). The CDR3 runs to 15 residues. CDR3 in amino acids: CASSSEQVLYYGYTF. In DNA, the CDR3 is TGTGCCAGTAGTTCCGAACAGGTCTTATACTATGGCTACACCTTC. Supplemented by reference TRBV19 and TRBJ1-2, the full variable domain reads DGGITQSPKYLFRKEGQNVTLSCEQNLNHDAMYWYRQDPGQGLRLIYYSQIVNDFQKGDIAEGYSVSREKKESFPLTVTSAQKNPTAFYLCASSSEQVLYYGYTFGSGTRLTVV.

The J gene is TRBJ1-1, the V gene TRBV5-1; 8 bases are shared with TRBD1. V was clipped by 4 bases and J by 5 bases; unmatched bases: 10. Germline values: CDR1 SGHRS, CDR2 YFSETQ. CDR3 length: 15 amino acids. CDR3 loop: CASSADGQGETEAFF. Here the CDR3 DNA reads TGCGCCAGCAGCGCAGACGGACAGGGCGAGACTGAAGCTTTCTTT. Complete variable domain (other parts from reference TRBV5-1 and TRBJ1-1): KAGVTQTPRYLIKTRGQQVTLSCSPISGHRSVSWYQQTPGQGLQFLFEYFSETQRNKGNFPGRFSGRQFSNSRSEMNVSTLELGDSALYLCASSADGQGETEAFFGQGTRLTVV.

The chain uses TRBV7-3 and TRBJ2-3; a possible D gene is TRBD2 (6 bases). Germline V gene sequence: CDR1 SGHTA, CDR2 FQGTGA. V shed 1 base and J shed 1 base, with 12 bases lying between them. The length of the CDR3 is 16 residues. The CDR3 sequence is CASSLIGERGTDTQYF. CDR3 nucleotide sequence: TGTGCCAGCAGCTTAATAGGCGAGCGGGGCACAGATACGCAGTATTTT. The whole variable domain, remainder taken from reference TRBV7-3 and TRBJ2-3, is GAGVSQTPSNKVTEKGKYVELRCDPISGHTALYWYRQSLGQGPEFLIYFQGTGAADDSGLPNDRFFAVRPEGSVSTLKIQRTERGDSAVYLCASSLIGERGTDTQYFGPGTRLTVL.